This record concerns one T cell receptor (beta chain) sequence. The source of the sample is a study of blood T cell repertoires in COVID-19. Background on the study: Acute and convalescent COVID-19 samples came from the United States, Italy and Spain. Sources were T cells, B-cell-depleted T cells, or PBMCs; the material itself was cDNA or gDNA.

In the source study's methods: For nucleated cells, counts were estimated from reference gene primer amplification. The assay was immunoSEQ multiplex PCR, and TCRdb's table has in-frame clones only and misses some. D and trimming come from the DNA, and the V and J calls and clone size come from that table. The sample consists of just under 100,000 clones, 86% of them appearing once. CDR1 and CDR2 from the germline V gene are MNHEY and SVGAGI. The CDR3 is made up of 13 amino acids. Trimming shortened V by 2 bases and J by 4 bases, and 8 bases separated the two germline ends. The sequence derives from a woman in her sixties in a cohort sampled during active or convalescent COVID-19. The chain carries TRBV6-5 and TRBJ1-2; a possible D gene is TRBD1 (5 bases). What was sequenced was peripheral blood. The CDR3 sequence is CASSYGGSYGYTF. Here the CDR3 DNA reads TGTGCCAGCAGTTACGGGGGGAGCTATGGCTACACCTTC.